This T cell receptor beta chain was recorded in a study of a mutant IDH1 vaccine in newly diagnosed glioma. The time point denotes: week 5, during vaccination. The content of each vaccine dose was 300 ug of mutant IDH1 20-mer peptide, and topical imiquimod accompanied it. Germline-derived CDR1 and CDR2 are MNHEY and SMNVEV (reference sequence). The length of the CDR3 is 17 residues. V gave up 4 bases and J gave up 2 bases, with 18 bases separating them. Method: immunoSEQ multiplex PCR; TCRdb's copy keeps in-frame clones and lacks some. The table includes about 58,000 clones, under 90% detected once. With regard to this clone: Its antigen is not identified.

The receptor's source is a woman between 50 and 59 years old with glioma. The source was PBMCs, collected from a glioma patient whose treatment included an IDH1 peptide vaccine. The J gene is TRBJ1-5, the V gene TRBV27; unclear D gene. The CDR3 nucleotides read TGTGCCAGCAGTTACTTCCCGGGAAGGGAGGGCAATCAGCCCCAGCATTTT. Amino acid sequence: CASSYFPGREGNQPQHF.